This is a list of T cell receptor beta chains from one sample in a study of blood T cell repertoires in COVID-19. The method was immunoSEQ multiplex PCR; TCRdb's version includes in-frame clones alone and lacks a portion of them. The sample records some 150,000 clones, 70% to 90% being singletons. The sequenced sample was peripheral blood. The receptor set was obtained from a woman aged 65 to 85 with acute or convalescent COVID-19. Both conserved end residues are part of each CDR3. D genes are given only for firm matches. Where a row states a size, it is once, few, many or the class of an expanded clone; other rows omit it.

V gene	D gene	clone size	J gene	CDR3 protein	CDR3 DNA
TRBV27	TRBD1	NA	TRBJ2-5	CASSPDRGIQETQYF	TGTGCCAGCAGTCCAGACAGGGGGATTCAAGAGACCCAGTACTTC
TRBV11-2	TRBD1	NA	TRBJ1-4	CASSVRTGRGEKLFF	TGTGCCAGCAGCGTACGGACAGGGCGGGGTGAAAAACTGTTTTTT
TRBV6-5	NA	NA	TRBJ1-2	CASSYGGGVPLGGYTF	TGTGCCAGCAGCTACGGCGGGGGAGTTCCCCTCGGTGGCTACACCTTC
TRBV3-1/TRBV3-2	TRBD2	NA	TRBJ2-1	CASSPTSGGPYEQFF	TGTGCCAGCAGCCCTACTAGCGGGGGACCCTATGAGCAGTTCTTC
TRBV2	NA	NA	TRBJ2-7	CASSESLGGLYEQYF	TGTGCCAGCAGTGAAAGTTTGGGGGGTCTCTACGAGCAGTACTTC
TRBV18	NA	NA	TRBJ2-7	CASSETGFYEQYF	TGTGCCAGCTCAGAGACAGGTTTCTACGAGCAGTACTTC
TRBV2	NA	NA	TRBJ1-5	CASKGESGNQPQHF	TGTGCCAGCAAAGGGGAATCGGGCAATCAGCCCCAGCATTTT
TRBV10-3	NA	NA	TRBJ1-1	CAISTGSEAFF	TGTGCCATCAGCACAGGGTCTGAAGCTTTCTTT
TRBV29-1	TRBD1	NA	TRBJ1-1	CSVTRDRMNTEAFF	TGCAGCGTAACCCGGGACAGAATGAACACTGAAGCTTTCTTT
TRBV6-6	NA	NA	TRBJ1-6	CASSSSGTIVPLHF	TGTGCCAGCAGTTCATCCGGGACAATCGTGCCCCTCCACTTT
TRBV28	NA	once	TRBJ1-2	CASRTGWNYGYTF	TGTGCCAGCAGGACAGGTTGGAACTATGGCTACACCTTC
TRBV5-1	NA	NA	TRBJ1-2	CASSRQASNPGYTF	TGCGCCAGCAGTCGACAGGCCTCTAACCCTGGCTACACCTTC
TRBV2	TRBD1	NA	TRBJ1-5	CASSVQGQGYPQHF	TGTGCCAGCAGTGTCCAGGGACAGGGGTATCCCCAGCATTTT
TRBV5-8	NA	NA	TRBJ1-3	CASSFTRTVGNTIYF	TGTGCCAGCAGTTTTACCAGGACAGTGGGAAACACCATATATTTT
TRBV27	NA	NA	TRBJ1-1	CASSRALNTEAFF	TGTGCCAGCAGCAGGGCCTTGAACACTGAAGCTTTCTTT
TRBV7-9	NA	NA	TRBJ1-6	CASSLTGVGTSPLHF	TGTGCCAGCAGCTTAACGGGGGTGGGGACTTCACCCCTCCACTTT
TRBV2	TRBD1	NA	TRBJ2-7	CASSLQGFEQYF	TGTGCCAGCAGTTTACAGGGGTTCGAGCAGTACTTC
TRBV4-2	NA	NA	TRBJ2-3	CASSQDRGNGRAQYF	TGTGCCAGCAGCCAAGATCGAGGTAACGGCAGGGCCCAGTATTTT
TRBV7-3	NA	NA	TRBJ2-5	CASSLSGGLGETQYF	TGTGCCAGCAGCTTATCTGGGGGCCTAGGAGAGACCCAGTACTTC
TRBV2	NA	NA	TRBJ1-6	CASSERGVSPLHF	TGTGCCAGCAGTGAGAGAGGTGTTTCACCCCTCCACTTT
TRBV7-2	TRBD1	NA	TRBJ1-3	CASSLARDRVRGNTIYF	TGTGCCAGCAGCTTAGCGCGGGACAGGGTTCGCGGAAACACCATATATTTT
TRBV19	NA	once	TRBJ1-1	CASSIRKNTEAFF	TGTGCCAGTAGTATCAGGAAGAACACTGAAGCTTTCTTT
TRBV12-5	TRBD1	NA	TRBJ2-1	CASGSSVRTGANEQFF	TGTGCTAGTGGTTCGTCCGTCCGGACAGGAGCCAATGAGCAGTTCTTC
TRBV20-1	TRBD2	NA	TRBJ2-7	CSASGGGPYEQYF	TGCAGTGCTAGTGGCGGGGGGCCCTACGAGCAGTACTTC
TRBV7-6	TRBD1	NA	TRBJ2-2	CASSLLTGELGKLFF	TGTGCCAGCAGCTTACTTACAGGGGAGTTAGGCAAGCTGTTTTTT
TRBV19	TRBD1	NA	TRBJ1-5	CASSIVRGASNQPQHF	TGTGCCAGTAGTATAGTCAGGGGGGCTAGCAATCAGCCCCAGCATTTT
TRBV11-2	NA	NA	TRBJ2-5	CASSFRWDTPQETQYF	TGTGCCAGCAGCTTCCGGTGGGACACCCCACAAGAGACCCAGTACTTC
TRBV3-1/TRBV3-2	TRBD1	NA	TRBJ2-5	CASSFGSRTGPQETQYF	TGTGCCAGCAGCTTTGGCAGCCGGACAGGGCCGCAAGAGACCCAGTACTTC
TRBV5-1	TRBD2	NA	TRBJ2-1	CASSYSGGATSSSYNEQFF	TGCGCCAGCAGCTACAGCGGGGGCGCAACGTCCAGCTCCTACAATGAGCAGTTCTTC
TRBV7-2	TRBD1	NA	TRBJ1-2	CASSLGQGPFYGYTF	TGTGCCAGCAGCCTAGGACAGGGACCATTCTATGGCTACACCTTC
TRBV6-2/TRBV6-3	NA	NA	TRBJ2-3	CASSYSTLTRVVSTDTQYF	TGTGCCAGCAGTTACTCAACCCTTACTAGGGTCGTTAGCACAGATACGCAGTATTTT
TRBV11-3	NA	NA	TRBJ1-5	CASSLLGQPQHF	TGTGCCAGCAGCTTACTCGGTCAGCCCCAGCATTTT
TRBV18	TRBD2	NA	TRBJ2-5	CASSPRPGLAQETQYF	TGTGCCAGCTCACCGAGGCCGGGACTAGCACAAGAGACCCAGTACTTC
TRBV29-1	NA	NA	TRBJ1-1	CSVEKTGTLNTEAFF	TGCAGCGTTGAAAAAACCGGGACATTGAACACTGAAGCTTTCTTT
TRBV9	NA	NA	TRBJ1-4	CASSVDAEGRADEKLFF	TGTGCCAGCAGCGTAGATGCGGAGGGGAGAGCGGATGAAAAACTGTTTTTT
TRBV14	NA	NA	TRBJ2-5	CASSQGARSETQYF	TGTGCCAGCAGCCAAGGAGCCCGCTCGGAGACCCAGTACTTC
TRBV2	TRBD1	few	TRBJ1-4	CASHRGPREKLFF	TGTGCCAGCCACAGGGGGCCGAGGGAAAAACTGTTTTTT